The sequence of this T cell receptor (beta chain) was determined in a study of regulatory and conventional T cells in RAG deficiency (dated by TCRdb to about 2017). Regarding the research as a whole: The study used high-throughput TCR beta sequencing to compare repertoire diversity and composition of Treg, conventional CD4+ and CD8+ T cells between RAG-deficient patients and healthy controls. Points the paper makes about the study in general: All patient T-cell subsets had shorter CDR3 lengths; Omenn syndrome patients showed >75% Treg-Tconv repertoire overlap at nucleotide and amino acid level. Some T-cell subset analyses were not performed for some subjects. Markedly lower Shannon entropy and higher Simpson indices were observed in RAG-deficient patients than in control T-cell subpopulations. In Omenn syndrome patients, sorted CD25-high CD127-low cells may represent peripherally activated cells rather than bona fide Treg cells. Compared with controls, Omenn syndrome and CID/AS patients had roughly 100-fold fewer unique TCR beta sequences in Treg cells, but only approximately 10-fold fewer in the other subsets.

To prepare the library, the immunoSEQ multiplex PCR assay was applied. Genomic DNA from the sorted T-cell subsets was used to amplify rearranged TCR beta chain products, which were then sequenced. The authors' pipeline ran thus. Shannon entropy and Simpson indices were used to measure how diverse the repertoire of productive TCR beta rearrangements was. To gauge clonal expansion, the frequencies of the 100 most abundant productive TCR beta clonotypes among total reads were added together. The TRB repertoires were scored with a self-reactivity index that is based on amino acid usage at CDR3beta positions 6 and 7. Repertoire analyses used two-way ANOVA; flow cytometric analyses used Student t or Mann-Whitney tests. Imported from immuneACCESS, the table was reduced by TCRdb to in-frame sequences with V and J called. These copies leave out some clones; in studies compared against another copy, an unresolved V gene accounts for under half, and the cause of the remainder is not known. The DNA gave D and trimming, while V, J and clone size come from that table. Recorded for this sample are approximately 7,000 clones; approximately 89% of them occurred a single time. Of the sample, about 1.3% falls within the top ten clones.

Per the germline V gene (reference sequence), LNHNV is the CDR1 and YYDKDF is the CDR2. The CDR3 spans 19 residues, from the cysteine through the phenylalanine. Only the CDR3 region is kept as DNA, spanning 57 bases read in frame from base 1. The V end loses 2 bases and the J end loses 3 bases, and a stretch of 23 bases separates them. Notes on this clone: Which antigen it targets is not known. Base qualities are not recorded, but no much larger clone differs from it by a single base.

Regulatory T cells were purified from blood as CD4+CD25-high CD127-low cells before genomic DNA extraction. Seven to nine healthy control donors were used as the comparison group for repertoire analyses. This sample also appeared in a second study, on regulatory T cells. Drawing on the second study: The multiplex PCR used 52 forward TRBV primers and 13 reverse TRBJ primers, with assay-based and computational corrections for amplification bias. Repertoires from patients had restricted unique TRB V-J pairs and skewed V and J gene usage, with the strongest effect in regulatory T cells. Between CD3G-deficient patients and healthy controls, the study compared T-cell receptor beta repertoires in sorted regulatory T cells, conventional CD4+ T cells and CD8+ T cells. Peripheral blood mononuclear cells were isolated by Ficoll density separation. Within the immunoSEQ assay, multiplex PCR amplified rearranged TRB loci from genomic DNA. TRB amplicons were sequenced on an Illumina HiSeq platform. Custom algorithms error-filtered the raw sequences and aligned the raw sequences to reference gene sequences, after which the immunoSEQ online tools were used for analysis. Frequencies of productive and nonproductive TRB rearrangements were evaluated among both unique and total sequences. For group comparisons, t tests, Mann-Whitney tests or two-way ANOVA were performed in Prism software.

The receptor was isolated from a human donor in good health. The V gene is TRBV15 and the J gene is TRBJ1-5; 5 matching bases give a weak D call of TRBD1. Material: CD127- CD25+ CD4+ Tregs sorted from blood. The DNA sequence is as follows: TGTGCCACCAGCAGACTTACCTATACAGGTCGTGGGGTCAATCAGCCCCAGCATTTT. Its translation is CATSRLTYTGRGVNQPQHF.